The clone carrying this T cell receptor beta chain was counted only a few times. Its antigen is currently unknown. This sample stems from a study of beta chain features in type 1 diabetes. Germline V lookup: CDR1 SGHDT, CDR2 YYEEEE. The CDR3 consists of 16 residues. Germline trimming cut 4 bases from V and 1 base from J; bases unmatched to any gene: 5. Study conclusions and caveats: Type 1 diabetes patients had VDJ junctions that carried fewer insertions and more deletions. The naive, central memory and Treg TCRB repertoires looked more alike in patients than they did in healthy donors.

Every isolated RNA sample was fully reverse transcribed, so sequencing captured expressed TCRB transcripts. Assay used: immunoSEQ multiplex PCR; TCRdb lists only in-frame clones, some missing. The table includes about 140,000 clones, around a tenth detected once. V and J are TRBV5-6 and TRBJ1-3, with 10 bases fitting TRBD1. This receptor was taken from a woman aged 40 to 50 in good health. Sample: central memory CD4+ T cells from blood. Here the CDR3 reads CASSRDRGGSGNTIYF. CDR3 bases: TGTGCCAGCAGCCGGGACAGGGGAGGATCTGGAAACACCATATATTTT. The full variable domain, rest sourced from reference TRBV5-6 and TRBJ1-3, is DAGVTQSPTHLIKTRGQQVTLRCSPKSGHDTVSWYQQALGQGPQFIFQYYEEEERQRGNFPDRFSGHQFPNYSSELNVNALLLGDSALYLCASSRDRGGSGNTIYFGEGSWLTVV.